These 10 T cell receptor beta chains were sequenced from one sample in a study of cytomegalovirus exposure and HLA in healthy donors. 13 Jbeta primers and 60 Vbeta primers were used for the PCR. Produced via immunoSEQ multiplex PCR; TCRdb's table is partial and in-frame only. Here the sample table reports 150,000 to 200,000 clones. Material for sequencing was PBMCs. The receptor set was obtained from a woman aged 60-70 years in good health and CMV-seronegative.

The chain has TRBV5-1 and TRBJ2-7, with 7 positions matching TRBD2. Germline V gene sequence: CDR1 SGHRS, CDR2 YFSETQ. V lost 0 bases, J lost 6 bases, and 6 bases stayed unmatched. This CDR3 region has 14 residues. CDR3 nucleotide sequence: TGCGCCAGCAGCTTGGCCCCGGGGGGTTTCGAGCAGTACTTC. Its translation is CASSLAPGGFEQYF.

The chain combines TRBV27 with TRBJ2-2; D call uncertain. The germline V and J ends were trimmed by 5 bases and 6 bases, with 4 bases remaining between them. Germline V gene lookup returns CDR1 MNHEY and CDR2 SMNVEV (reference sequence). This CDR3 region has 11 residues. CDR3 sequence reads: CASSQAGELFF. The CDR3 bases are TGTGCCAGCAGTCAGGCCGGGGAGCTGTTTTTT.

The rearrangement uses TRBV20-1 and TRBJ1-1, with D uncertain. This CDR3 is built from 10 residues. Germline CDR1 and CDR2: DFQATT and SNEGSKA (reference sequence). V shed 1 base and J shed 7 bases, with 4 bases lying between them. DNA for the CDR3: TGCAGTGCTAGAGCCTTTGAAGCTTTCTTT. Its protein is CSARAFEAFF.

This rearrangement joins TRBV2 to TRBJ1-2, with D maybe TRBD1 (5 bases). V dropped 5 bases and J dropped 4 bases, with 8 bases sitting between them. The CDR3 consists of 12 residues. Per germline, CDR1 SNHLY and CDR2 FYNNEI. CDR3 in amino acids: CASSKDIYGYTF. In nucleotides, the CDR3 is TGTGCCAGCAGTAAGGACATCTATGGCTACACCTTC.

The gene calls are TRBV5-1 and TRBJ1-2; weak D call: TRBD1 (6 bases). In germline, CDR1 is SGHRS, CDR2 YFSETQ. Trimming shortened V by 3 bases and J by 4 bases, and 16 bases separated the two germline ends. The length of the CDR3 is 15 residues. In DNA form, the CDR3 reads TGCGCCAGCAGCTCCACAGGGAACGTCATCTATGGCTACACCTTC. Translated: CASSSTGNVIYGYTF.

The V call is TRBV18, the J call TRBJ1-2, with a possible D match to TRBD1 (6 bases). Deletions cut 1 base from V and 8 bases from J, with 14 bases between. This CDR3 has 14 residues. Germline values: CDR1 KGHSH, CDR2 LQKENI. CDR3 region: CASSPRDNQGGYTF. In DNA, the CDR3 is TGTGCCAGCTCACCACGGGACAACCAGGGGGGCTACACCTTC.

The gene calls are TRBV29-1 and TRBJ1-2; D might be TRBD1 (5 bases). V was shortened by 6 bases and J by 4 bases, with 12 bases between the two germline ends. The CDR3 runs 12 residues. CDR1 and CDR2 (germline): SQVTM, ANQGSEA. The CDR3 loop is CSVDRASYGYTF. The CDR3 coding sequence is TGCAGCGTAGACAGAGCTAGCTATGGCTACACCTTC.

The chain joins TRBV7-2 to TRBJ1-5, with 7 bases matching TRBD1. CDR3 length: 15 residues. The germline gives CDR1 SGHTA, CDR2 FQGNSA. Trimming removed 1 base from V and 6 bases from J; junction bases left unmatched: 6. CDR3 sequence (DNA): TGTGCCAGCAGCTTAGTACAGGGGCTCCGTCAGCCCCAGCATTTT. This codes for CASSLVQGLRQPQHF.

The chain employs TRBV11-3 and TRBJ2-1, with TRBD2 identical over 9 bases. V was pared by 1 base and J by 8 bases, with 6 bases of the junction left unmatched. The CDR3 runs to 15 residues. Germline assignment: CDR1 SGHNT and CDR2 YENEEA. The CDR3 protein is CASSLGGLASDEQFF. CDR3 in DNA: TGTGCCAGCAGCTTAGGGGGACTAGCATCGGATGAGCAGTTCTTC.

The chain links TRBV2 to TRBJ1-1, with no clear D. Deletions cut 10 bases from V and 11 bases from J, with 17 bases between. The CDR3 is 11 amino acids. Germline V gene sequence: CDR1 SNHLY, CDR2 FYNNEI. The CDR3 DNA is TGTGCCACTGACAAGAACCGAGTGGCTTTCTTT. Translating it yields CATDKNRVAFF.